This entry lists 17 T cell receptor beta chains sequenced from one sample in a study of blood T cell repertoires in COVID-19. Using immunoSEQ multiplex PCR, the repertoire was profiled, and TCRdb retains in-frame clones only, with some absent. The data hold over 200,000 clones, with 65% to 90% observed a single time. The sequenced sample consisted of peripheral blood. The receptors were gathered from a human donor in a cohort sampled during active COVID-19.

CDR3 coding DNA: TGTGCCAGCAGCAACCTGAACAGGGGGAATGAGCAGTTCTTC. Protein: CASSNLNRGNEQFF. The chain joins TRBV6-5 to TRBJ2-1, with 8 bases aligning to TRBD1. Germline assignment: CDR1 MNHEY and CDR2 SVGAGI. V was pared by 6 bases and J by 7 bases, with 8 bases of the junction left unmatched. CDR3 length: 14 residues.

The table lists this clone with a few counts. Within the sample, other DNA sequences also encode this same CDR3. The V gene is TRBV28, the J gene TRBJ1-1, with TRBD1 as a possible D gene (5 bases). CDR3 length: 15 residues. CDR1 is MDHEN, CDR2 SYDVKM, per germline. V lost 3 bases, J lost 0 bases, and 11 bases lay in between. This chain's CDR3 is CASSFSQGLNTEAFF. DNA for the CDR3: TGTGCCAGCAGTTTTAGCCAGGGCCTGAACACTGAAGCTTTCTTT.

The chain employs TRBV11-2 and TRBJ1-5; D unresolved. Germline CDR1 and CDR2: SGHAT and FQNNGV. The CDR3 runs 14 residues. V dropped 1 base and J dropped 1 base, with 5 bases sitting between them. The CDR3, as DNA: TGTGCCAGCAGCTTAGCCGGGAGCAATCAGCCCCAGCATTTT. Its protein product is CASSLAGSNQPQHF.

The rearrangement uses TRBV30 and TRBJ2-7; unclear D gene. The V and J ends lost 0 bases and 3 bases respectively, with 9 bases between them. This CDR3 has 13 residues. CDR1 GTSNPN and CDR2 SVGIG come from the germline V gene (reference sequence). The CDR3 region has the DNA TGTGCCTGGAGTGTACTGCCTTACTACGAGCAGTACTTC. Translation: CAWSVLPYYEQYF.

There are a few counts of this clone. The chain carries TRBV7-9 and TRBJ1-1, with unresolved D. This CDR3 region has 15 residues. V dropped 5 bases and J dropped 5 bases, with 18 bases sitting between them. Germline lookup yields CDR1 SEHNR and CDR2 FQNEAQ (reference sequence). The CDR3 region has the DNA TGTGCCAGCAGCCCAGAGGAGCGGGGAGGAACTGAAGCTTTCTTT. The encoded protein is CASSPEERGGTEAFF.

The CDR3 DNA reads TGCGCCAGCAGCCAGTCCTCTACTAGCGGGAGGGCCACTGAGCAGTTCTTC. This translates into CASSQSSTSGRATEQFF. The chain joins TRBV4-3 to TRBJ2-1; 13 bases are a match to TRBD2. Looked up from germline, CDR1 is LGHNA and CDR2 is YSLEER. The CDR3 has 17 amino acids. J lost 9 bases, V lost 3 bases, and 11 bases had no gene match.

V and J are TRBV25-1 and TRBJ1-4; 8 nucleotides match TRBD1. Germline trimming cut 4 bases from V and 3 bases from J; bases unmatched to any gene: 4. The CDR3 runs 15 residues. Germline assignment: CDR1 MGHDK and CDR2 SYGVNS. DNA of the CDR3: TGTGCCAGCAGTGGACAGGGGAAGGCTAATGAAAAACTGTTTTTT. Its protein product is CASSGQGKANEKLFF.

The gene calls are TRBV19 and TRBJ2-5; D is perhaps TRBD1 (5 bases). CDR3 length: 15 amino acids. V was trimmed by 3 bases and J by 0 bases, leaving 11 bases between them. The germline gives CDR1 LNHDA, CDR2 SQIVND (reference sequence). CDR3 residues: CASSITTVHQETQYF. CDR3 sequence (DNA): TGTGCCAGTAGTATCACGACAGTCCACCAAGAGACCCAGTACTTC.

The chain couples TRBV2 to TRBJ2-1, with D tentatively TRBD2 (5 bases). The V end lost 6 bases, the J end lost 3 bases, and 9 bases lay between the germline ends. CDR3 length: 13 residues. Germline V gives CDR1 SNHLY, CDR2 FYNNEI. The CDR3, as DNA: TGTGCCAGCAGGTCAACTAGCTACAATGAGCAGTTCTTC. It yields the protein CASRSTSYNEQFF.

This chain links TRBV2 with TRBJ1-4; D ambiguous. The CDR3 totals 14 residues. V was clipped by 5 bases and J by 0 bases, with 7 bases between them. Germline assignment: CDR1 SNHLY and CDR2 FYNNEI. The CDR3 DNA sequence: TGTGCCAGCAGTCGCAGTGCAACTAATGAAAAACTGTTTTTT. Translating gives CASSRSATNEKLFF.

The chain couples TRBV19 to TRBJ2-7; 12 nucleotides align to TRBD2. The J segment lost 2 bases and the V segment lost 5 bases, leaving 1 base of the junction unmatched. This CDR3 comprises 14 residues. The germline V gene encodes CDR1 LNHDA and CDR2 SQIVND (reference sequence). The CDR3 nucleotides are TGTGCCAGTAGTCCTAGCGGGGGGGCCTACGAGCAGTACTTC. It codes for CASSPSGGAYEQYF.

This chain uses TRBV21-1 with TRBJ2-7; TRBD2, the D gene given by the table, was not confirmed from the DNA. TRBV21-1 is a pseudogene locus. CDR3 length: 13 residues. CDR3 protein: CASSLGRGRKQYF. The DNA for the CDR3 is TGTGCCAGCAGCCTCGGGAGGGGTCGCAAGCAGTACTTC.

Written as DNA, the CDR3 is TGTGCCAGCAGTTCACGACTAGCGGGGGACTACGAGCAGTACTTC. It yields the protein CASSSRLAGDYEQYF. V is TRBV6-2 or TRBV6-3 and J is TRBJ2-7, with TRBD2 matching 12 bases. V lost 4 bases, J lost 3 bases, and 4 bases stayed unmatched. The CDR3 has 15 amino acids. Germline lookup yields CDR1 MNHEY and CDR2 SVGEGT.

The V gene is TRBV9, the J gene TRBJ2-1; 10 bases are a match to TRBD1. Germline CDR1 reads SGDLS; CDR2 reads YYNGEE. The CDR3 length is 15 residues. Trimming cost V 5 bases and J 2 bases; bases outside gene matches: 4. The CDR3, as DNA: TGTGCCAGCAGGGCCGGGACAGGGGCCTACAATGAGCAGTTCTTC. Amino acids: CASRAGTGAYNEQFF.

The rearrangement uses TRBV4-2 and TRBJ1-1, with TRBD1 identical over 7 bases. There are 15 residues in the CDR3. Losses at the gene ends were 5 bases for V and 0 bases for J; bases not matched to a gene: 6. Germline CDR1 is LGHNA and CDR2 is YNFKEQ. The CDR3 DNA is TGTGCCAGCAGCGGACGGGACAGCTTGAACACTGAAGCTTTCTTT. This codes for CASSGRDSLNTEAFF.

The genes are TRBV7-9 and TRBJ2-7; D gene ambiguous. The CDR3 is 11 residues long. V lost 3 bases, J lost 4 bases, and 4 bases lay in between. Germline V lookup: CDR1 SEHNR, CDR2 FQNEAQ (reference sequence). As DNA, the CDR3 is TGTGCCAGCAGCTTGACTTACGAGCAGTACTTC. It encodes CASSLTYEQYF.

The chain recombines TRBV19 with TRBJ2-7, with a tentative D call TRBD2 (5 bases). This CDR3 region has 13 residues. The V end lost 11 bases, the J end lost 1 base, and 15 bases lay between the germline ends. Per germline, CDR1 LNHDA and CDR2 SQIVND (reference sequence). This chain's CDR3 is CASKISGSYEQYF. The CDR3 region has the DNA TGTGCCTCAAAAATCAGCGGATCCTACGAGCAGTACTTC.